These 26 T cell receptor beta chains came from one sample sequenced in a study of T cell clusters in autoimmune cytopenias. TRB was amplified from around 0.25 ug of peripheral blood genomic DNA per sample. One tube held mixed TRB-A and TRB-B primer pools for touch-down PCR. TCRdb reprocessed the multiplex PCR reads; each CDR3 protein has one entry and no DNA is given. This table holds about 6,300 distinct CDR3 sequences. Sequencing was done on a sample of peripheral blood. The receptors derive from a human donor with an autoimmune cytopenia or autoimmune hepatitis (not recorded which).

The chain employs TRBV2 and TRBJ2-3; there is no DNA to check the TCRdb D call of TRBD2. The CDR3 has 15 residues. CDR1 is SNHLY, CDR2 FYNNEI, per germline. CDR3 loop: CASSEGRETTDTQYF.

This clonotype is labeled medium-sized based on frequency. The chain is built from TRBV30 and TRBJ1-1; TCRdb picks TRBD1, but there is no DNA to check that call. The germline V gene encodes CDR1 GTSNPN and CDR2 SVGIG (reference sequence). The CDR3 runs to 14 residues. Here the CDR3 reads CARSRRGEAPEAFF. Using reference TRBV30 and TRBJ1-1 for the parts outside the CDR3, the full variable domain is SQTIHQWPATLVQPVGSPLSLECTVEGTSNPNLYWYRQAAGRGLQLLFYSVGIGQISSEVPQNLSASRPQDRQFILSSKKLLLSDSGFYLCARSRRGEAPEAFFGQGTRLTVV.

This clonotype registers medium-sized by frequency. The V and J genes are TRBV12-3 or TRBV12-4 and TRBJ2-7; TCRdb gives TRBD2 as the D gene, but with no DNA this cannot be confirmed. The CDR3 length is 16 residues. This CDR3 reads CASSLGGSRLDYEQYF.

This rearrangement joins TRBV6-4 to TRBJ2-3; the D call of TRBD1 rests on TCRdb alone, since no DNA is present to check it. There are 12 residues in the CDR3. CDR1 is MRHNA and CDR2 is SNTAGT in the germline V gene. The CDR3 reads CASSEGGNTQYF.

By frequency, this clonotype is medium-sized (0.01 to 0.1%). This chain uses TRBV19 with TRBJ1-2; TCRdb indicates TRBD1, and absent DNA this call remains unverified. CDR1 is LNHDA, CDR2 SQIVND, per germline (reference sequence). The CDR3 length is 16 residues. The CDR3 region is CASSIAPGQGLIGYTF.

The chain recombines TRBV4-1 with TRBJ2-5; without DNA, the TCRdb call of TRBD2 cannot be checked. CDR3 size: 17 residues. Germline values: CDR1 MGHRA, CDR2 YSYEKL. The CDR3 loop is CASSQEPLAGGPETQYF.

The genes are TRBV7-2 and TRBJ2-5. CDR1 and CDR2 (germline): SGHTA, FQGNSA. The CDR3 is 15 amino acids. The CDR3 here is CASSLNLWPKETQYF.

This clonotype is called medium-sized based on its frequency. The chain combines TRBV5-6 with TRBJ2-3; lacking DNA, the TRBD1 call made by TCRdb goes unchecked. This CDR3 has 15 amino acids. Germline CDR1 reads SGHDT; CDR2 reads YYEEEE. CDR3 protein: CASSFLEGGTDTQYF.

According to its frequency, this clonotype is medium-sized (0.01 to 0.1%). V usage is TRBV12-3 or TRBV12-4 and J usage is TRBJ2-7; with no DNA, the TCRdb D assignment of TRBD1 cannot be verified. The CDR3 contains 12 residues. The CDR3 here is CASTSGDYEQYF.

The chain employs TRBV10-3 and TRBJ1-6. Germline CDR1 is ENHRY and CDR2 is SYGVKD. The CDR3 is 13 residues long. This CDR3 is CAISVADNSPLHF.

By frequency, this clonotype is medium-sized. The genes are TRBV29-1 and TRBJ2-2; there is no DNA to check the TCRdb D call of TRBD1. CDR3 size: 15 residues. Germline V gives CDR1 SQVTM, CDR2 ANQGSEA. The CDR3: CSVEVGGAPTGELFF.

The V call is TRBV7-9, the J call TRBJ2-7; TCRdb selects TRBD1, and the lack of DNA leaves this call unchecked. CDR3 length: 15 residues. CDR1 and CDR2 (germline): SEHNR, FQNEAQ (reference sequence). The CDR3 region is CASSFGGKDPYEQYF.

The rearrangement uses TRBV4-2 and TRBJ1-6; checking the TCRdb D call of TRBD1 is not possible without DNA. Germline loops: CDR1 LGHNA, CDR2 YNFKEQ. CDR3 length equals 16 residues. The CDR3 region is CASSQGGTGTIGPLHF.

This clonotype registers medium-sized by frequency. V usage is TRBV19 and J usage is TRBJ2-3; TCRdb picks TRBD2, but there is no DNA to check that call. Germline CDR1 reads LNHDA; CDR2 reads SQIVND (reference sequence). The CDR3 consists of 14 residues. The CDR3 sequence is CASTLGDSTDTQYF. Using reference TRBV19 and TRBJ2-3 for the parts outside the CDR3, the full variable domain is DGGITQSPKYLFRKEGQNVTLSCEQNLNHDAMYWYRQDPGQGLRLIYYSQIVNDFQKGDIAEGYSVSREKKESFPLTVTSAQKNPTAFYLCASTLGDSTDTQYFGPGTRLTVL.

This clonotype ranks as medium-sized (0.01 to 0.1%) in terms of frequency. The chain couples TRBV7-9 to TRBJ2-7. This CDR3 has 12 amino acids. Germline V gene sequence: CDR1 SEHNR, CDR2 FQNEAQ (reference sequence). The CDR3 sequence is CASSVSGYEQYF.

This clonotype is labeled medium-sized based on frequency. The V gene is TRBV30, the J gene TRBJ2-1; TCRdb names TRBD1, which stays unverified in the absence of DNA. Germline V gene sequence: CDR1 GTSNPN, CDR2 SVGIG (reference sequence). The CDR3 covers 13 residues. CDR3 loop: CACTGGWDNEQFF. Using reference TRBV30 and TRBJ2-1 for the parts outside the CDR3, the full variable domain is SQTIHQWPATLVQPVGSPLSLECTVEGTSNPNLYWYRQAAGRGLQLLFYSVGIGQISSEVPQNLSASRPQDRQFILSSKKLLLSDSGFYLCACTGGWDNEQFFGPGTRLTVL.

This chain connects TRBV11-3 to TRBJ2-1; as DNA is missing, the TRBD2 call by TCRdb cannot be tested. CDR3 length: 15 amino acids. Germline assignment: CDR1 SGHNT and CDR2 YENEEA. This CDR3 is CASSLSPGGRNEQFF. The variable domain in full, with the rest retrieved from reference TRBV11-3 and TRBJ2-1, is EAGVVQSPRYKIIEKKQPVAFWCNPISGHNTLYWYLQNLGQGPELLIRYENEEAVDDSQLPKDRFSAERLKGVDSTLKIQPAELGDSAVYLCASSLSPGGRNEQFFGPGTRLTVL.

This clonotype is classed as medium-sized by frequency. The chain joins TRBV6-2 or TRBV6-3 to TRBJ2-5. The CDR3 consists of 13 residues. Per the germline V gene, CDR1 is MNHEY and CDR2 is SVGEGT. This CDR3 reads CASMRPTEETQYF.

This clonotype is called medium-sized based on its frequency. This chain joins TRBV30 and TRBJ2-1; with no DNA, the TCRdb D assignment of TRBD1 cannot be verified. This CDR3 has 13 amino acids. Germline V gene data show CDR1 as GTSNPN and CDR2 as SVGIG (reference sequence). The CDR3: CAWKHREGNEQFF.

The chain uses TRBV5-1 and TRBJ2-7; the D call from TCRdb, TRBD1, cannot be confirmed without DNA. CDR3 size: 14 residues. Germline CDR1 reads SGHRS; CDR2 reads YFSETQ. The CDR3: CASSDRDRGYEQYF.

Judged by frequency, this clonotype is medium-sized. The chain has TRBV30 and TRBJ2-3; checking the TCRdb D call of TRBD2 is not possible without DNA. Germline-derived CDR1 and CDR2 are GTSNPN and SVGIG (reference sequence). The CDR3 totals 13 residues. The chain's CDR3 is CAFRWGATDTQYF.

In terms of frequency, this clonotype is large (0.1 to 1%). The CDR3 sequence: CSAPSMASAPDTQYF. The chain carries TRBV29-1 and TRBJ2-3; the TRBD1 assignment by TCRdb is unverifiable without DNA. This CDR3 region has 15 residues. CDR1 and CDR2 (germline): SQVTM, ANQGSEA.

The chain carries TRBV12-3 or TRBV12-4 and TRBJ2-7; TCRdb outputs TRBD2, but without DNA this stays unchecked. CDR3 length equals 14 residues. CDR3 protein: CASSRELGPYEQYF.

Judged by frequency, this clonotype is medium-sized (0.01 to 0.1%). The chain joins TRBV6-2 or TRBV6-3 to TRBJ1-5; TCRdb's D call of TRBD1 is untestable without DNA. This CDR3 region has 14 residues. Per the germline V gene, CDR1 is MNHEY and CDR2 is SVGEGT. The chain's CDR3 is CASSTRTATQPQHF.

The CDR3 here is CASSFTSGNTEAFF. This chain joins TRBV5-4 and TRBJ1-1. Germline-derived CDR1 and CDR2 are SGHNT and YYREEE (reference sequence). CDR3 length: 14 amino acids.

This chain's CDR3 is CSARELDRGTGELFF. The chain joins TRBV20-1 to TRBJ2-2; TCRdb lists TRBD1, though no DNA is available to test this call. CDR1 is DFQATT, CDR2 SNEGSKA, per germline (reference sequence). CDR3 length: 15 amino acids.